A single sample is the source of the 18 T cell receptor beta chains below, sequenced in a study of cytomegalovirus exposure and HLA in healthy donors. TCRdb keeps only in-frame clones here, not all; method: immunoSEQ multiplex PCR. The sample consists of hundreds of thousands of clones, around 85% of them appearing once. Sequenced sample: PBMCs. The receptors were sampled from a woman aged 30 to 39 in good health and CMV-seropositive.

The V gene is TRBV19, the J gene TRBJ1-2, with unresolved D. The CDR3 has 12 residues. Germline V gene data show CDR1 as LNHDA and CDR2 as SQIVND (reference sequence). V lost 3 bases to trimming and J lost 7 bases, with 9 bases between them. The CDR3 loop is CASSISGSGYTF. The CDR3 nucleotides read TGTGCCAGTAGTATTTCGGGGTCTGGCTACACCTTC.

This clone was detected only once. The chain employs TRBV19 and TRBJ2-1, with 16 positions matching TRBD2. Germline V lookup: CDR1 LNHDA, CDR2 SQIVND (reference sequence). The V segment lost 9 bases and the J segment 6 bases; nucleotides outside the gene matches: 23. This CDR3 spans 21 amino acids. This chain's CDR3 is CASPPLLDRGLAGGLGNEQFF. CDR3 coding DNA: TGTGCCAGCCCACCCCTTCTCGACAGGGGACTAGCGGGAGGGTTGGGCAATGAGCAGTTCTTC.

The chain joins TRBV2 to TRBJ2-1; tentatively, D is TRBD2 (5 bases). CDR1 and CDR2 from the germline V gene are SNHLY and FYNNEI. V lost 0 bases to trimming and J lost 9 bases, with 15 bases between them. There are 15 residues in the CDR3. CDR3 region: CASSEAGSSVGEQFF. In nucleotides, the CDR3 is TGTGCCAGCAGTGAAGCTGGGAGCTCAGTGGGTGAGCAGTTCTTC.

The chain has TRBV2 and TRBJ1-1; tentative D call: TRBD1 (6 bases). V shed 6 bases and J shed 0 bases, with 14 bases lying between them. This CDR3 region has 15 residues. The V gene's germline CDR1 is SNHLY and CDR2 FYNNEI. The CDR3 loop is CASRLLDSVNTEAFF. Written as DNA, the CDR3 is TGTGCCAGCAGGCTACTGGACAGCGTGAACACTGAAGCTTTCTTT.

This chain links TRBV29-1 with TRBJ2-3, with TRBD1 matching 12 bases. The CDR3 runs to 15 residues. From germline, CDR1 is SQVTM and CDR2 ANQGSEA. Germline trimming cut 4 bases from V and 8 bases from J; bases unmatched to any gene: 10. The CDR3 spells CSVGPGTGGGGTQYF. The CDR3 nucleotides read TGCAGCGTTGGCCCTGGGACAGGGGGCGGCGGTACGCAGTATTTT.

The chain is built from TRBV18 and TRBJ1-1; D gene uncertain. This CDR3 comprises 15 residues. V lost 1 base and J 3 bases, leaving 12 bases between the germline ends. The germline CDR1 and CDR2 sequences are KGHSH and LQKENI. The CDR3 DNA sequence: TGTGCCAGCTCACCACTTCGGCTGCAGGACACTGAAGCTTTCTTT. Translating it yields CASSPLRLQDTEAFF.

In DNA, the CDR3 is TGCGCCAGCAGCCGCGCTACTAGCGGGAGGGGCACAGATACGCAGTATTTT. The encoded protein is CASSRATSGRGTDTQYF. This sequence joins TRBV5-1 and TRBJ2-3, with TRBD2 matching 13 bases. The CDR3 runs 17 residues. V dropped 4 bases and J dropped 1; count of bases not matched to a gene: 6. From germline, CDR1 is SGHRS and CDR2 YFSETQ. Using reference TRBV5-1 and TRBJ2-3 for the parts outside the CDR3, the full variable domain is KAGVTQTPRYLIKTRGQQVTLSCSPISGHRSVSWYQQTPGQGLQFLFEYFSETQRNKGNFPGRFSGRQFSNSRSEMNVSTLELGDSALYLCASSRATSGRGTDTQYFGPGTRLTVL.

The V and J genes are TRBV18 and TRBJ1-1, with a tentative D call TRBD1 (5 bases). CDR1 is KGHSH and CDR2 is LQKENI in the germline V gene. Deletions cut 4 bases from V and 0 bases from J, with 12 bases between. The CDR3 loop spans 15 amino acids. The CDR3 DNA reads TGTGCCAGCTCACTCGGTCAGGGAATGAACACTGAAGCTTTCTTT. Translated, it gives CASSLGQGMNTEAFF.

In this sample, this clone turned up once. The rearrangement uses TRBV25-1 and TRBJ1-1; the D gene is possibly TRBD1 (6 bases). Deletions cut 7 bases from V and 1 base from J, with 10 bases between. CDR3 length: 13 residues. Germline loops: CDR1 MGHDK, CDR2 SYGVNS. This chain's CDR3 is CASTLGGNTEAFF. CDR3 bases: TGTGCCAGCACCTTAGGGGGGAACACTGAAGCTTTCTTT. Full variable domain (outside the CDR3, taken from reference TRBV25-1 and TRBJ1-1): EADIYQTPRYLVIGTGKKITLECSQTMGHDKMYWYQQDPGMELHLIHYSYGVNSTEKGDLSSESTVSRIRTEHFPLTLESARPSHTSQYLCASTLGGNTEAFFGQGTRLTVV.

In this sample, this clone turned up once. J is TRBJ2-1 and V is TRBV6-5; TRBD2 matches 10 bases. There are 16 residues in the CDR3. Unmatched junction bases numbered 4, after V lost 2 bases and J lost 3 bases. The germline gives CDR1 MNHEY, CDR2 SVGAGI. The CDR3 reads CASSYLAGAYYNEQFF. The CDR3 coding sequence is TGTGCCAGCAGTTACCTAGCGGGAGCCTACTACAATGAGCAGTTCTTC.

The chain carries TRBV15 and TRBJ2-7; D is ambiguous. V lost 0 bases to trimming and J lost 5 bases, with 14 bases between them. The CDR3 length is 15 residues. CDR1 and CDR2 (germline): LNHNV, YYDKDF (reference sequence). The CDR3 spells CATSRDRPSYHEQYF. CDR3 DNA: TGTGCCACCAGCAGAGATCGGCCTAGTTATCACGAGCAGTACTTC.

The chain is built from TRBV28 and TRBJ1-5; possibly TRBD1 for D (6 bases). CDR1 is MDHEN and CDR2 is SYDVKM in the germline V gene. The germline V and J ends were trimmed by 6 bases and 5 bases, with 11 bases remaining between them. CDR3 length equals 13 residues. Written as DNA, the CDR3 is TGTGCCAGCAGCACAGGGAATTATCAGCCCCAGCATTTT. Protein: CASSTGNYQPQHF.

The genes are TRBV5-8 and TRBJ1-1; the match to TRBD1 covers 8 bases. CDR1 is SGHTS and CDR2 is YDEGEE in the germline V gene. Losses at the gene ends were 3 bases for V and 0 bases for J; bases not matched to a gene: 1. CDR3 size: 14 residues. CDR3 sequence reads: CASSWGQVNTEAFF. The DNA of the CDR3 is TGTGCCAGCAGCTGGGGACAGGTGAACACTGAAGCTTTCTTT.

This chain links TRBV25-1 with TRBJ2-5, with TRBD2 as a possible D gene (6 bases). Germline V CDR1 and CDR2: MGHDK, SYGVNS. This CDR3 region has 14 residues. Trimming pared 8 bases from V and 3 bases from J, leaving 16 bases between. The CDR3 reads CASSMTEGEETQYF. Written as DNA, the CDR3 is TGTGCCAGCTCGATGACGGAGGGTGAAGAGACCCAGTACTTC.

The rearrangement uses TRBV29-1 and TRBJ1-2; 7 bases map to TRBD1. In germline, CDR1 is SQVTM, CDR2 ANQGSEA. With 7 bases clipped from V and 5 bases from J, the junction kept 7 bases outside the gene matches. This CDR3 contains 12 residues. The CDR3 sequence: CSAGTAHYGYTF. The DNA for the CDR3 is TGCAGCGCCGGGACAGCCCATTATGGCTACACCTTC.

The V and J genes are TRBV5-4 and TRBJ2-1; 9 bases are a match to TRBD2. V trimming: 0 bases; J trimming: 2 bases; junction bases outside the gene matches: 0. The CDR3 runs 15 residues. Germline V CDR1 and CDR2: SGHNT, YYREEE (reference sequence). CDR3 in DNA: TGTGCCAGCAGCTTGGTAGCGGGAGCCTACAATGAGCAGTTCTTC. Translating gives CASSLVAGAYNEQFF.

The chain is built from TRBV6-1 and TRBJ1-1; 9 bases match TRBD1. This CDR3 region has 14 residues. Trimming cost V 6 bases and J 3 bases; bases outside gene matches: 5. Germline V gene lookup returns CDR1 MNHNS and CDR2 SASEGT. The CDR3 region is CASRPGQGYTEAFF. The CDR3 DNA reads as TGTGCCAGCAGACCGGGACAGGGTTACACTGAAGCTTTCTTT.

This sequence joins TRBV9 and TRBJ2-2; 9 bases match TRBD1. The CDR3 consists of 15 residues. Germline values: CDR1 SGDLS, CDR2 YYNGEE. V gave up 4 bases and J gave up 0 bases; unmatched junction bases: 1. CDR3: CASSRTGANTGELFF. The CDR3 DNA reads as TGTGCCAGCAGCCGGACAGGGGCGAACACCGGGGAGCTGTTTTTT. Supplemented by reference TRBV9 and TRBJ2-2, the full variable domain reads DSGVTQTPKHLITATGQRVTLRCSPRSGDLSVYWYQQSLDQGLQFLIQYYNGEERAKGNILERFSAQQFPDLHSELNLSSLELGDSALYFCASSRTGANTGELFFGEGSRLTVL.